These 20 T cell receptor beta chains came from one sample sequenced in a study of blood T cell repertoires in COVID-19. TCRdb keeps only in-frame clones here, not all; method: immunoSEQ multiplex PCR. This table holds fewer than 300,000 clones, around 89% found once. What was sequenced was PBMCs or T cells enriched from blood (not recorded which). The receptor set was obtained from a man aged 35 to 55 who had recovered from COVID-19.

V usage is TRBV5-1 and J usage is TRBJ1-2; TRBD1 might be the D (5 bases). This CDR3 spans 13 amino acids. V was cut by 4 bases and J by 12 bases, with 19 bases left in between. In germline, CDR1 is SGHRS, CDR2 YFSETQ. The CDR3 protein is CASSLEGTPGDTF. The CDR3 nucleotides read TGCGCCAGCAGCCTAGAAGGGACTCCCGGGGACACCTTC.

V is TRBV7-3 and J is TRBJ2-1; 11 bases agree with TRBD1. V was clipped by 1 base and J by 4 bases; unmatched bases: 6. This CDR3 comprises 17 residues. Germline CDR1 and CDR2: SGHTA and FQGTGA. CDR3 protein: CASSLNAGTGGYNEQFF. The CDR3 DNA sequence: TGTGCCAGCAGCTTAAATGCGGGGACAGGGGGGTACAATGAGCAGTTCTTC.

The chain carries TRBV6-5 and TRBJ1-4, with 7 bases lining up with TRBD1. With V trimmed by 0 bases and J by 7 bases, 8 bases remained unmatched. This CDR3 contains 16 residues. CDR1 is MNHEY and CDR2 is SVGAGI in the germline V gene. CDR3 DNA: TGTGCCAGCAGTTACTCCCCAACAGGGGTGGGTGAAAAACTGTTTTTT. Protein product: CASSYSPTGVGEKLFF.

The DNA of the CDR3 is TGTGCCAGTAGTATAGTTTACAGTACGAACACCGGGGAGCTGTTTTTT. Its protein product is CASSIVYSTNTGELFF. The V call is TRBV19, the J call TRBJ2-2; D remains unclear. From germline, CDR1 is LNHDA and CDR2 SQIVND (reference sequence). The V and J ends lost 1 base and 0 bases respectively, with 9 bases between them. The CDR3 is 16 amino acids.

The V and J genes are TRBV28 and TRBJ1-6; TRBD1 aligns across 7 bases. The J segment lost 7 bases and the V segment lost 5 bases, leaving 5 bases of the junction unmatched. The CDR3 extends over 14 amino acids. Germline CDR1 MDHEN, CDR2 SYDVKM. The DNA of the CDR3 is TGTGCCAGCAGTGTACAGGGGTGGAATTCACCCCTCCACTTT. Amino acid sequence: CASSVQGWNSPLHF. Full variable domain (remainder filled in from reference TRBV28 and TRBJ1-6): DVKVTQSSRYLVKRTGEKVFLECVQDMDHENMFWYRQDPGLGLRLIYFSYDVKMKEKGDIPEGYSVSREKKERFSLILESASTNQTSMYLCASSVQGWNSPLHFGNGTRLTVT.

The V call is TRBV11-2, the J call TRBJ1-1; TRBD1 might be the D (5 bases). V was shortened by 3 bases and J by 9 bases, with 14 bases between the two germline ends. The CDR3 consists of 13 residues. Germline V gene data show CDR1 as SGHAT and CDR2 as FQNNGV. The CDR3 nucleotides read TGTGCCAGCAGCTTTGGGGTAAGGACAAAAGCTTTCTTT. Encoded protein: CASSFGVRTKAFF. Supplemented by reference TRBV11-2 and TRBJ1-1, the full variable domain reads EAGVAQSPRYKIIEKRQSVAFWCNPISGHATLYWYQQILGQGPKLLIQFQNNGVVDDSQLPKDRFSAERLKGVDSTLKIQPAKLEDSAVYLCASSFGVRTKAFFGQGTRLTVV.

V gene TRBV28 combines with J gene TRBJ2-5; 9 nucleotides match TRBD1. This CDR3 comprises 14 residues. J lost 2 bases, V lost 9 bases, and 7 bases had no gene match. CDR1 is MDHEN, CDR2 SYDVKM, per germline. The CDR3 bases are TGTGCCAGTAACCGGGACAGGGCACAAGAGACCCAGTACTTC. This gives the protein CASNRDRAQETQYF. Variable domain in full (rest from reference TRBV28 and TRBJ2-5): DVKVTQSSRYLVKRTGEKVFLECVQDMDHENMFWYRQDPGLGLRLIYFSYDVKMKEKGDIPEGYSVSREKKERFSLILESASTNQTSMYLCASNRDRAQETQYFGPGTRLLVL.

The chain has TRBV29-1 and TRBJ2-1, with a tentative D call TRBD2 (6 bases). Germline V gene sequence: CDR1 SQVTM, CDR2 ANQGSEA. The CDR3 loop spans 12 amino acids. Trimming took 0 bases from V and 7 from J, leaving 7 bases between them. In nucleotides, the CDR3 is TGCAGCGTTGAAGATGCGGGGAATGAGCAGTTCTTC. Protein: CSVEDAGNEQFF.

The chain uses TRBV4-2 and TRBJ2-7; 14 nucleotides align to TRBD2. The CDR3 has 16 amino acids. Germline values: CDR1 LGHNA, CDR2 YNFKEQ. V was clipped by 0 bases and J by 9 bases; unmatched bases: 7. This CDR3 reads CASSQDEGTSGSGQYF. The DNA for the CDR3 is TGTGCCAGCAGCCAAGACGAGGGGACTAGCGGGAGTGGGCAGTACTTC.

The rearrangement joins TRBV11-3 to TRBJ1-4; D might be TRBD1 (6 bases). The ends were cut back, 4 bases at V and 0 bases at J, with 6 bases in the middle. The CDR3 loop spans 14 amino acids. CDR1 SGHNT and CDR2 YENEEA come from the germline V gene. The CDR3 loop reads CASSWTATNEKLFF. The DNA of the CDR3 is TGTGCCAGCAGCTGGACAGCAACTAATGAAAAACTGTTTTTT.

The rearrangement links TRBV5-1 to TRBJ2-3; 12 positions agree with TRBD2. The trim removed 4 bases at V and 5 bases at J, leaving 8 bases unmatched. The CDR3 length is 16 residues. Per the germline V gene, CDR1 is SGHRS and CDR2 is YFSETQ. The CDR3 sequence: CASSPILAGGQDTQYF. Written as DNA, the CDR3 is TGCGCCAGCAGCCCAATCCTAGCGGGGGGGCAAGATACGCAGTATTTT. The complete variable domain, with remaining parts taken from reference TRBV5-1 and TRBJ2-3, reads KAGVTQTPRYLIKTRGQQVTLSCSPISGHRSVSWYQQTPGQGLQFLFEYFSETQRNKGNFPGRFSGRQFSNSRSEMNVSTLELGDSALYLCASSPILAGGQDTQYFGPGTRLTVL.

V and J are TRBV25-1 and TRBJ1-4; D is undetermined. V was clipped by 0 bases and J by 7 bases, with 9 bases between them. Per the germline V gene, CDR1 is MGHDK and CDR2 is SYGVNS. The CDR3 runs 14 residues. CDR3 coding DNA: TGTGCCAGCAGTGAATACACTCTTGGTGAAAAACTGTTTTTT. Encoded protein: CASSEYTLGEKLFF.

The V and J genes are TRBV19 and TRBJ1-6; TRBD1 is a possible D gene (5 bases). The CDR3 loop spans 15 amino acids. Trimming pared 0 bases from V and 10 bases from J, leaving 13 bases between. The germline CDR1 and CDR2 sequences are LNHDA and SQIVND (reference sequence). The CDR3 sequence is CASSIDPGSRSPLHF. In DNA, the CDR3 is TGTGCCAGTAGTATAGATCCAGGGTCGAGATCACCCCTCCACTTT.

The chain has TRBV24-1 and TRBJ2-1, with 7 bases matching TRBD1. Trimming took 2 bases from V and 5 from J; bases not matched to a gene: 5. Germline values: CDR1 KGHDR, CDR2 SFDVKD. This CDR3 comprises 15 residues. The CDR3: CATSDSGTADNEQFF. For the CDR3, the DNA is TGTGCCACCAGTGATTCCGGGACAGCCGACAATGAGCAGTTCTTC.

With respect to this clone: Other DNA sequences in the same sample also yield this CDR3. The V and J genes are TRBV29-1 and TRBJ2-5; 11 bases match TRBD2. Germline V gives CDR1 SQVTM, CDR2 ANQGSEA. The J segment lost 2 bases and the V segment lost 6 bases, leaving 2 bases of the junction unmatched. The CDR3 runs 13 residues. The CDR3 sequence is CSVGTSGQETQYF. CDR3 sequence (DNA): TGCAGCGTCGGGACTAGCGGACAAGAGACCCAGTACTTC.

The chain has TRBV20-1 and TRBJ2-3; 8 bases align to TRBD1. V was clipped by 6 bases and J by 3 bases; unmatched bases: 11. Germline-derived CDR1 and CDR2 are DFQATT and SNEGSKA (reference sequence). The CDR3 has 15 amino acids. The CDR3 spells CSASDRGFFTDTQYF. In DNA form, the CDR3 reads TGCAGTGCGAGTGACAGGGGCTTCTTTACAGATACGCAGTATTTT.

The chain is built from TRBV21-1 and TRBJ2-7; whether TRBD1, the table's D call, matches the DNA was not checked. TRBV21-1 is described as a pseudogene. CDR3 length equals 16 residues. DNA for the CDR3: TGTGCCAGCAGCAGGGGGCCAGGGGAAGGATCCTACGAGCAGTACTTC. Translation gives CASSRGPGEGSYEQYF.

J is TRBJ1-5 and V is TRBV12-3 or TRBV12-4; D possibly corresponds to TRBD1 (6 bases). CDR3 size: 13 residues. With 6 bases removed from V and 4 bases from J, the gap between germline ends came to 10 bases. CDR3 nucleotide sequence: TGTGCCAGCAGGCGAGGGGGTAATCAGCCCCAGCATTTT. Its translation: CASRRGGNQPQHF.

V usage is TRBV19 and J usage is TRBJ1-5; D ambiguous. V lost 3 bases and J 3 bases, leaving 9 bases between the germline ends. Germline V gene data show CDR1 as LNHDA and CDR2 as SQIVND (reference sequence). CDR3 size: 14 residues. CDR3 residues: CASSIATLNQPQHF. The CDR3 coding sequence is TGTGCCAGTAGTATTGCGACACTCAATCAGCCCCAGCATTTT.

The V call is TRBV3-1 (or the pseudogene TRBV3-2), the J call TRBJ1-2; D gene unclear. The CDR3 contains 12 residues. The V end lost 4 bases, the J end lost 5 bases, and 8 bases lay between the germline ends. Germline values: CDR1 LGHDT, CDR2 YNNKEL (reference sequence). CDR3 nucleotide sequence: TGTGCCAGCAGCCCCGGGGTATATGGCTACACCTTC. It specifies CASSPGVYGYTF.